A single sample gave rise to the 21 T cell receptor beta chains below, sequenced in a study of shared clonotypes between healthy human individuals. TCRdb's copy holds only in-frame clones and misses some; the assay was immunoSEQ multiplex PCR. The sample contains a few million clones, just under 95% of which appear only once. Sequencing used naive CD4+ T cells from PBMCs. Subset given: CD45RA+ positively selected. The receptors stem from a man aged 18 to 35 in good health. Some clones in this sample may be carry-over from other donors' samples.

The genes are TRBV28 and TRBJ2-2; D possibly uses TRBD1 or TRBD2 (5 bases each). The V and J ends lost 7 bases and 4 bases respectively, with 16 bases between them. Germline values: CDR1 MDHEN, CDR2 SYDVKM. The CDR3 is 15 residues long. Here the CDR3 DNA reads TGTGCCAGCATCCAGGGTAGCGCGGGCACCGGGGAGCTGTTTTTT. As protein: CASIQGSAGTGELFF.

The chain recombines TRBV25-1 with TRBJ2-2, with TRBD1 matching 7 bases. The germline gives CDR1 MGHDK, CDR2 SYGVNS. The CDR3 extends over 15 amino acids. V lost 6 bases to trimming and J lost 4 bases; unmatched junction nucleotides: 8. The CDR3 DNA reads TGTGCCAGCAGCGTCTTGGGGACAGTCACCGGGGAGCTGTTTTTT. The encoded protein is CASSVLGTVTGELFF.

Comments on this clone: One end of the junction fails to match germline, which may point to a read error. The same CDR3 is also encoded by other DNA sequences in this sample. The chain links TRBV6-6 to TRBJ2-5; 7 nucleotides align to TRBD1. The CDR3 is 16 residues long. From germline, CDR1 is MNHNY and CDR2 SVGAGI (reference sequence). CDR3 nucleotides: TGTGCCAGCAGCTACTCGGGACAGAGACTCCAAGAGACCCAGTACTTC. It yields the protein CASSYSGQRLQETQYF.

This chain links TRBV18 with TRBJ1-2, with a possible D match to TRBD1 (6 bases). Looked up from germline, CDR1 is KGHSH and CDR2 is LQKENI. The V end lost 2 bases, the J end lost 4 bases, and 11 bases lay between the germline ends. CDR3 size: 14 residues. The CDR3 sequence: CASSPMGAGYGYTF. CDR3 sequence (DNA): TGTGCCAGCTCACCAATGGGGGCGGGCTATGGCTACACCTTC. Together with reference TRBV18 and TRBJ1-2, the CDR3 gives the full variable domain: NAGVMQNPRHLVRRRGQEARLRCSPMKGHSHVYWYRQLPEEGLKFMVYLQKENIIDESGMPKERFSAEFPKEGPSILRIQQVVRGDSAAYFCASSPMGAGYGYTFGSGTRLTVV.

This clone was detected once. The V gene is TRBV5-4, the J gene TRBJ2-5, with TRBD1 matching 7 bases. This CDR3 spans 15 amino acids. The germline V gene encodes CDR1 SGHNT and CDR2 YYREEE (reference sequence). The J segment lost 5 bases and the V segment lost 7 bases, leaving 14 bases of the junction unmatched. The CDR3 region is CASAFQDRRAETQYF. The CDR3 DNA follows: TGTGCCAGCGCTTTCCAGGACAGGCGAGCGGAGACCCAGTACTTC.

The chain combines TRBV7-9 with TRBJ1-6, with 10 positions matching TRBD1. Germline CDR1 SEHNR, CDR2 FQNEAQ (reference sequence). Trimming removed 3 bases from V and 8 bases from J; junction bases left unmatched: 4. The CDR3 spans 15 residues. This chain's CDR3 is CASSLVGQGHSPLHF. In DNA form, the CDR3 reads TGTGCCAGCAGCTTGGTGGGACAGGGGCATTCACCCCTCCACTTT.

The chain links TRBV2 to TRBJ1-2; D might be TRBD1 (6 bases). The CDR3 spans 14 residues. V lost 6 bases and J 2 bases, leaving 13 bases between the germline ends. The germline V gene has CDR1 SNHLY and CDR2 FYNNEI. The CDR3 loop is CASSRGQNNYGYTF. CDR3 nucleotide sequence: TGTGCCAGCAGCCGGGGGCAGAACAACTATGGCTACACCTTC.

The rearrangement uses TRBV5-8 and TRBJ1-5; D call uncertain. The V gene lost 0 bases and the J gene lost 1 base, with 14 bases spanning the gap. Germline CDR1 and CDR2: SGHTS and YDEGEE. The CDR3 extends over 17 amino acids. CDR3 sequence: CASSLESRGSSNQPQHF. DNA for the CDR3: TGTGCCAGCAGCTTGGAAAGTCGGGGATCAAGCAATCAGCCCCAGCATTTT.

The rearrangement joins TRBV7-3 to TRBJ2-3, with 12 bases lining up with TRBD2. Germline trimming cut 4 bases from V and 5 bases from J; bases unmatched to any gene: 7. Germline CDR1 reads SGHTA; CDR2 reads FQGTGA. This CDR3 is 16 amino acids long. The CDR3 reads CASSSSTSGSRDTQYF. CDR3 bases: TGTGCCAGCAGCTCCTCGACTAGCGGGAGTAGAGATACGCAGTATTTT.

This clone was counted a single time. V is TRBV14 and J is TRBJ2-5; tentative D call: TRBD2 (6 bases). CDR3 length: 15 amino acids. The V gene lost 3 bases and the J gene lost 2 bases, with 13 bases spanning the gap. Per germline, CDR1 SGHDN and CDR2 FVKESK. In DNA form, the CDR3 reads TGTGCCAGCAGCCATCGTCGGGGGTTTCAAGAGACCCAGTACTTC. This sequence encodes CASSHRRGFQETQYF.

This clone was counted once. The chain carries TRBV15 and TRBJ2-1; 10 bases fit TRBD2. This CDR3 spans 17 amino acids. Germline trimming cut 3 bases from V and 1 base from J; bases unmatched to any gene: 6. Germline lookup yields CDR1 LNHNV and CDR2 YYDKDF (reference sequence). In DNA, the CDR3 is TGTGCCACCAGCAGGGGAGCGGGAGGGCCTTCCTACAATGAGCAGTTCTTC. Its protein product is CATSRGAGGPSYNEQFF.

The rearrangement uses TRBV5-1 and TRBJ1-6; D gene uncertain. The germline CDR1 and CDR2 sequences are SGHRS and YFSETQ. The CDR3 is 14 amino acids. Trimming pared 0 bases from V and 7 bases from J, leaving 8 bases between. The DNA for the CDR3 is TGCGCCAGCAGCTTGGGAGATATAAATTCACCCCTCCACTTT. Translation gives CASSLGDINSPLHF.

The chain has TRBV5-4 and TRBJ2-1, with 14 bases aligning to TRBD2. CDR1 and CDR2 (germline): SGHNT, YYREEE (reference sequence). The CDR3 has 17 residues. Unmatched junction bases numbered 10, after V lost 4 bases and J lost 7 bases. The DNA for the CDR3 is TGTGCCAGCAGCATAGACGGACTAGCGGGAGGTGGGAATGAGCAGTTCTTC. Translation: CASSIDGLAGGGNEQFF.

The J gene is TRBJ1-2, the V gene TRBV6-1; D unresolved. Trimming took 3 bases from V and 8 from J, leaving 10 bases between them. Germline V gives CDR1 MNHNS, CDR2 SASEGT. The CDR3 contains 12 residues. CDR3 DNA: TGTGCCAGCAGTGATGTGCGCAGCGGCTACACCTTC. Translation: CASSDVRSGYTF.

The chain carries TRBV19 and TRBJ2-3, with 7 bases matching TRBD1. Germline CDR1 is LNHDA and CDR2 is SQIVND (reference sequence). V gave up 8 bases and J gave up 13 bases; unmatched junction bases: 15. CDR3 length: 13 residues. The CDR3 reads CASGTYPQQGKYF. Written as DNA, the CDR3 is TGTGCCAGTGGTACCTATCCTCAACAGGGGAAGTATTTT.

V usage is TRBV2 and J usage is TRBJ1-1; D might be TRBD1 (6 bases). CDR1 and CDR2 from the germline V gene are SNHLY and FYNNEI. V was clipped by 6 bases and J by 1 base, with 15 bases between them. This CDR3 comprises 15 residues. The CDR3 sequence is CASRAGTNRNTEAFF. CDR3 sequence (DNA): TGTGCCAGCAGGGCCGGGACAAATAGGAACACTGAAGCTTTCTTT.

Of note for this clone: Other DNA sequences in this specimen translate into the identical CDR3. The rearrangement links TRBV9 to TRBJ2-1, with D possibly matching TRBD2 (5 bases). V lost 0 bases, J lost 2 bases, and 12 bases lay in between. Germline V CDR1 and CDR2: SGDLS, YYNGEE. The CDR3 is 16 residues long. CDR3 sequence (DNA): TGTGCCAGCAGCGTAGGAGGCCTAGCTGCCTACAATGAGCAGTTCTTC. Amino acid sequence: CASSVGGLAAYNEQFF. The full variable domain, completed using reference TRBV9 and TRBJ2-1, is DSGVTQTPKHLITATGQRVTLRCSPRSGDLSVYWYQQSLDQGLQFLIQYYNGEERAKGNILERFSAQQFPDLHSELNLSSLELGDSALYFCASSVGGLAAYNEQFFGPGTRLTVL.

The chain combines TRBV5-4 with TRBJ2-3; the match to TRBD2 covers 8 bases. With 2 bases clipped from V and 2 bases from J, the junction kept 10 bases outside the gene matches. The CDR3 is 17 amino acids. Germline lookup yields CDR1 SGHNT and CDR2 YYREEE (reference sequence). The CDR3, as DNA: TGTGCCAGCAGCTTCGGAGGCGGGAGGCCCATCACAGATACGCAGTATTTT. Translated, it gives CASSFGGGRPITDTQYF.

The rearrangement uses TRBV19 and TRBJ2-7, with a possible D match to TRBD1 (6 bases). Deletions cut 5 bases from V and 3 bases from J, with 14 bases between. The CDR3 totals 14 residues. The germline gives CDR1 LNHDA, CDR2 SQIVND (reference sequence). CDR3 sequence reads: CASSPRGRGYEQYF. CDR3 sequence (DNA): TGTGCCAGTAGTCCCCGCGGCAGGGGCTACGAGCAGTACTTC. Looking up the rest from reference TRBV19 and TRBJ2-7 gives the full variable domain: DGGITQSPKYLFRKEGQNVTLSCEQNLNHDAMYWYRQDPGQGLRLIYYSQIVNDFQKGDIAEGYSVSREKKESFPLTVTSAQKNPTAFYLCASSPRGRGYEQYFGPGTRLTVT.

The chain carries TRBV29-1 and TRBJ2-3; D is unclear. The CDR3 is made up of 16 amino acids. Trimming took off 5 bases at V and 0 bases at J, with 18 bases between the two ends. Germline V lookup: CDR1 SQVTM, CDR2 ANQGSEA. CDR3 loop: CSVMRNAGISTDTQYF. The CDR3 nucleotides read TGCAGCGTTATGAGGAATGCAGGTATAAGCACAGATACGCAGTATTTT.

The V gene is TRBV28, the J gene TRBJ1-5; D is ambiguous. The CDR3 spans 19 residues. Trimming shortened V by 1 base and J by 0 bases, and 19 bases separated the two germline ends. The germline V gene has CDR1 MDHEN and CDR2 SYDVKM. The CDR3 spells CASSLFDNGPPYSNQPQHF. The CDR3 DNA reads TGTGCCAGCAGTTTATTTGACAATGGGCCCCCTTATAGCAATCAGCCCCAGCATTTT.